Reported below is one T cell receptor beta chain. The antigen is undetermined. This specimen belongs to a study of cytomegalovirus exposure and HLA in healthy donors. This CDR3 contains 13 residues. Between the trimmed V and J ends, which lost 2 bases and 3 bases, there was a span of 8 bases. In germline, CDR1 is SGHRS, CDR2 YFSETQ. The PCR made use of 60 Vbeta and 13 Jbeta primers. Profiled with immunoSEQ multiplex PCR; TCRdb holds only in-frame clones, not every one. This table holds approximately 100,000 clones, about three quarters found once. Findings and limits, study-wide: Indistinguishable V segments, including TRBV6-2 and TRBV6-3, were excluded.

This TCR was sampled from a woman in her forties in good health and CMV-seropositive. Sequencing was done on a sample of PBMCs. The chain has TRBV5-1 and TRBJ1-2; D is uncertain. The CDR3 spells CASSFDTDYGYTF. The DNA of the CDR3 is TGCGCCAGCAGCTTCGACACAGACTATGGCTACACCTTC.